A selection of T cell receptor beta chains follows, all from one sample in a study of cytomegalovirus exposure and HLA in healthy donors. TCRdb's table, derived via immunoSEQ multiplex PCR, lists solely in-frame clones and lacks some. The sample records under 250,000 clones, around 79% being singletons. The sequenced sample consisted of PBMCs. The receptors were sampled from a male donor in good health and CMV-seronegative. CDR3s include the opening cysteine and the closing phenylalanine or tryptophan. The D gene is left open where the match is weak. Rows may omit the clone size; those that give it use once, few, many or a size class.

D,size,V,J,DNA,CDR3
-,-,TRBV29-1,TRBJ2-6,TGCAGCGCCATCTCTGGGGCCAACGTCCTGACTTTC,CSAISGANVLTF
TRBD2,-,TRBV18,TRBJ2-7,TGTGCCAGCTCACCATCCGCCGGGACTAGCGGGGGCTACGAGCAGTACTTC,CASSPSAGTSGGYEQYF
TRBD2,-,TRBV5-1,TRBJ2-3,TGCGCCAGCAGCCCCGGGACTAGCGGGAGCACAGATACGCAGTATTTT,CASSPGTSGSTDTQYF
TRBD2,-,TRBV9,TRBJ2-7,TGTGCCAGCAGCGTTGGACTAGCGGGAGGGCCGGGGGAAAACGAGCAGTACTTC,CASSVGLAGGPGENEQYF
-,once,TRBV7-9,TRBJ1-2,TGTGCCAGCAGCTTCGGGGGTCTGGCCTATGGCTACACCTTC,CASSFGGLAYGYTF
TRBD1,-,TRBV9,TRBJ2-3,TGTGCCAGCAGCGGACTCAGGGGGCAGGGAACAGATACGCAGTATTTT,CASSGLRGQGTDTQYF
TRBD2,few,TRBV29-1,TRBJ2-1,TGCAGCGTTTTGGGACTAGCGGGCGGCAATGAGCAGTTCTTC,CSVLGLAGGNEQFF
TRBD1,-,TRBV27,TRBJ1-2,TGTGCCAGCAGTTTCCAGGGGGTGGGCTCTGGCTACACCTTC,CASSFQGVGSGYTF
TRBD1,-,TRBV7-2,TRBJ1-2,TGTGCCAGCAGCTTAGCGGGACAGGGTGGCTACACCTTC,CASSLAGQGGYTF
-,-,TRBV25-1,TRBJ1-3,TGTGCCAGCAGTGAATGGGGGGGCAGCTCTGGAAACACCATATATTTT,CASSEWGGSSGNTIYF
TRBD1,few,TRBV6-1,TRBJ1-1,TGTGCCAGCAGTGAAAGACAGGGGGCAGCAAGCACTGAAGCTTTCTTT,CASSERQGAASTEAFF
-,-,TRBV11-3,TRBJ2-3,TGTGCCAGCAGCTCCGGCGGCAGCGGGCAGGCAGATACGCAGTATTTT,CASSSGGSGQADTQYF
TRBD1,-,TRBV18,TRBJ2-6,TGTGCCAGCTCACCATTTCCCGGGACAGTAACGTCCGGGGCCAACGTCCTGACTTTC,CASSPFPGTVTSGANVLTF
TRBD1,-,TRBV2,TRBJ1-1,TGTGCCAGTCCAGGGGGCCGGAACACTGAAGCTTTCTTT,CASPGGRNTEAFF
TRBD2,-,TRBV5-1,TRBJ2-7,TGCGCCAGCAGTAAAACTAGCGGGAGGGCCTCCTACGAGCAGTACTTC,CASSKTSGRASYEQYF
TRBD1,-,TRBV13,TRBJ2-7,TGTGCCAGCAGCTCCCGGGACAGGGGCTACGAGCAGTACTTC,CASSSRDRGYEQYF
-,-,TRBV7-3,TRBJ1-4,TGTGCCAGCAGCTCAAAAAACAGTGCAACTAATGAAAAACTGTTTTTT,CASSSKNSATNEKLFF
TRBD1,-,TRBV6-6,TRBJ2-7,TGTGCCAGCAGAGGCCCGGGACAGATTAGCTCCTACGAGCAGTACTTC,CASRGPGQISSYEQYF
-,-,TRBV4-3,TRBJ1-6,TGCGCCAGCAGCCAAAACAGGGCCGCACCCCTCCACTTT,CASSQNRAAPLHF